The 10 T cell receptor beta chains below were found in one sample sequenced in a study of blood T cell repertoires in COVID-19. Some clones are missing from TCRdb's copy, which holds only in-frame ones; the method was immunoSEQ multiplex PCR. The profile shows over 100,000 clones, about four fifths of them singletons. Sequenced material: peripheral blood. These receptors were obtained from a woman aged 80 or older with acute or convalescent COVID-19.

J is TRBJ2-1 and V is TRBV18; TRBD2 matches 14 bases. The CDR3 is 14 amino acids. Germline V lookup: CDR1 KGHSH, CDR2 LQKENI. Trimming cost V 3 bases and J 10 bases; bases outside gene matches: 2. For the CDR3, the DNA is TGTGCCAGCTCACCGACTAGCGGGAGGGTAGAGCAGTTCTTC. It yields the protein CASSPTSGRVEQFF.

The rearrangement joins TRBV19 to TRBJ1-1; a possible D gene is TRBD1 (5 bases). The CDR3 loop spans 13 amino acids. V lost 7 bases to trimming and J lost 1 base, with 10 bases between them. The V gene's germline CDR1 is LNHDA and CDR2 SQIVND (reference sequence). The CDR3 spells CASITGWNTEAFF. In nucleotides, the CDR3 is TGTGCCAGTATAACAGGATGGAACACTGAAGCTTTCTTT.

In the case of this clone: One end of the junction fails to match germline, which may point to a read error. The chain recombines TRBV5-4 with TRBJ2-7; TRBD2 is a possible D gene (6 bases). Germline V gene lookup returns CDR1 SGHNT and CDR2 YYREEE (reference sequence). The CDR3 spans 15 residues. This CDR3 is CVSTRTGVGNYEQYF. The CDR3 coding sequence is TGTGTCAGCACCAGAACGGGGGTTGGTAACTACGAGCAGTACTTC.

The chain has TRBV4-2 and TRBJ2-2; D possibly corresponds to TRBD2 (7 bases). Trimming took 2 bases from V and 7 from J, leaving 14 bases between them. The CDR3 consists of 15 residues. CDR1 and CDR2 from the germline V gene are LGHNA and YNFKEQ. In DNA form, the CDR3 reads TGTGCCAGCAGCCAACCGGGGGGCGCGAACGGGGAGCTGTTTTTT. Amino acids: CASSQPGGANGELFF.

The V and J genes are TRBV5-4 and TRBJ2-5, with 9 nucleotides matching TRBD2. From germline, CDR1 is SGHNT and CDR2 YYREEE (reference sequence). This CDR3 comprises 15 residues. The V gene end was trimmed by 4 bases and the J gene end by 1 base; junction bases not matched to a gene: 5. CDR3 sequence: CASSKVLAGQETQYF. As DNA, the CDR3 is TGTGCCAGCAGCAAAGTACTAGCGGGCCAAGAGACCCAGTACTTC.

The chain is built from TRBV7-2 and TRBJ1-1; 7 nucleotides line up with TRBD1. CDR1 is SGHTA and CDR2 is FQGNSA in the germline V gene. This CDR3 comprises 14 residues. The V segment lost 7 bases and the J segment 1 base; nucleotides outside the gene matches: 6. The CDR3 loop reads CASTDRAGNTEAFF. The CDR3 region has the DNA TGTGCCAGCACCGACAGGGCGGGGAACACTGAAGCTTTCTTT.

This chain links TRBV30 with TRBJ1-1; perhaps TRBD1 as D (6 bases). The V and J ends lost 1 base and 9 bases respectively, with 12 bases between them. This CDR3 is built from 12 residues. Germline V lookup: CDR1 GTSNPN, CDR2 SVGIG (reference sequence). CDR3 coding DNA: TGTGCCTGGAGTGGGGTGGGGACAAAAGCTTTCTTT. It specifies CAWSGVGTKAFF.

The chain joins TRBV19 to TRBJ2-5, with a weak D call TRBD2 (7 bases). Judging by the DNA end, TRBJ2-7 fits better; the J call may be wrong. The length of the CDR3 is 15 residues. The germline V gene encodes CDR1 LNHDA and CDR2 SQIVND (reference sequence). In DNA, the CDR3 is TGTGCCAGTAGTATAGCGGGGGGCCTAGCCTACGAGCAGTACTTC. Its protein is CASSIAGGLAYEQYF.

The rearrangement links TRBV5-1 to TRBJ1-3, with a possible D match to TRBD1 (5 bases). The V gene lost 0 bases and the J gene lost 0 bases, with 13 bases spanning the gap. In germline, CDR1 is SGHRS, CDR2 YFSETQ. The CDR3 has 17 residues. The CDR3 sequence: CASSLEGTSSSGNTIYF. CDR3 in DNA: TGCGCCAGCAGCTTGGAAGGGACTTCCAGCTCTGGAAACACCATATATTTT.

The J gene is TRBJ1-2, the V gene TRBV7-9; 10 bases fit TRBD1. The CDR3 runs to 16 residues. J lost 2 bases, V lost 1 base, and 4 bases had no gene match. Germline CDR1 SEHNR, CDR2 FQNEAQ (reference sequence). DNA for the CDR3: TGTGCCAGCAGCTTAGACTGGGACAGGGGAAACTATGGCTACACCTTC. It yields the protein CASSLDWDRGNYGYTF.